This TCR beta chain stems from a study of blood T cell repertoires in COVID-19. In the study overall: Sites in the United States, Italy and Spain provided acute and convalescent COVID-19 samples.

The protocol was immunoSEQ multiplex PCR, while the TCRdb copy is restricted to in-frame clones and leaves out a portion. The data show about 97,000 clones, with about 90% seen just once and roughly 4.2% held by the top ten. The germline gives CDR1 MNHEY, CDR2 SMNVEV (reference sequence). This CDR3 contains 13 residues. J gave up 7 bases and V 6 bases, and 4 bases lay outside the gene matches. This chain joins TRBV27 and TRBJ1-5, with 9 bases fitting TRBD1. This TCR derives from a man between 18 and 29 years old with acute or convalescent COVID-19. The sample comprised peripheral blood. The CDR3 here is CASRTGGRQPQHF. CDR3 coding DNA: TGTGCCAGCAGAACAGGGGGCAGGCAGCCCCAGCATTTT.